These T cell receptor beta chains were read from a single sample in a study of neurological immune-mediated disorders. MiXCR, run by TCRdb on the 5' RACE reads, gives a single entry per CDR3 protein. Of around 78,000 distinct CDR3 sequences in the sample, under 20% were seen once. Sequences were obtained from PBMCs. The receptors stem from a woman in her forties in good health. The CDR3 runs from the conserved cysteine through the conserved F or W. Each record gives: D gene, clone size, V gene, J gene, CDR3 length, CDR3 protein, CDR3 DNA. The D gene is left open where the match is weak. For some rows the clone size is stated as once, few or many, or as a class when expanded; others skip it.

NA	NA	TRBV19	TRBJ1-5	14	CANSSTGTLKPQHF	TGTGCCAATAGTTCTACCGGGACACTCAAGCCCCAGCATTTT
TRBD2	many	TRBV6-2/TRBV6-3	TRBJ2-1	17	CASSYGASGGVYNEQFF	TGTGCCAGCAGTTACGGGGCTAGCGGGGGGGTATACAATGAGCAGTTCTTC
NA	many	TRBV7-2	TRBJ2-5	16	CASSFSGGQTKETQYF	TGTGCCAGCAGCTTCTCAGGGGGGCAGACAAAAGAGACCCAGTACTTC
TRBD2	NA	TRBV20-1	TRBJ2-1	14	CSARLAGGYNEHFF	TGCAGTGCTAGATTAGCGGGGGGTTACAATGAGCATTTCTTC
TRBD2	many	TRBV20-1	TRBJ2-1	16	CSARDFPAGGNNEQFF	TGCAGTGCTAGAGACTTCCCGGCGGGGGGGAATAATGAGCAGTTCTTC
TRBD1	many	TRBV6-2/TRBV6-3	TRBJ1-1	12	CASRRTGSEAFF	TGTGCCAGCAGACGGACAGGCTCCGAAGCTTTCTTT
TRBD2	NA	TRBV27	TRBJ2-2	17	CASRKRPSGGDTGELFF	TGTGCCAGCCGAAAGAGACCTAGCGGGGGGGACACCGGGGAGCTGTTTTTT
NA	many	TRBV10-2	TRBJ1-2	15	CASIGFQGKLYGYTF	TGCGCCAGCATTGGATTCCAGGGGAAACTATATGGCTACACCTTC
NA	many	TRBV29-1	TRBJ1-2	14	CSVEGSSELHGYTF	TGCAGCGTTGAAGGGTCCAGTGAGCTCCATGGCTACACCTTC
TRBD2	many	TRBV20-1	TRBJ2-2	12	CSARDGGVELFF	TGCAGTGCTAGAGATGGGGGGGTTGAGCTGTTTTTT
NA	many	TRBV5-1	TRBJ2-1	13	CASSLGPGNEQFF	TGCGCCAGCAGCCTCGGCCCCGGCAATGAGCAGTTCTTC
TRBD1	NA	TRBV20-1	TRBJ2-7	13	CSASGQGAYEQYF	TGCAGTGCTAGTGGACAGGGAGCCTACGAGCAGTACTTC
NA	many	TRBV6-1	TRBJ1-2	13	CASSDGGRYGYTF	TGTGCCAGCAGTGATGGGGGGCGATATGGCTACACCTTC
NA	many	TRBV27	TRBJ1-1	13	CASSLRKNTEAFF	TGTGCCAGCAGTTTAAGGAAGAACACTGAAGCTTTCTTT
NA	NA	TRBV27	TRBJ1-1	13	CASSIYQRTEAFF	TGTGCCAGCAGTATCTACCAGAGAACTGAAGCTTTCTTT
TRBD2	many	TRBV19	TRBJ2-7	14	CASSLGGGNYEQYF	TGTGCCAGTAGTCTGGGCGGGGGGAACTACGAGCAGTACTTC
TRBD1	NA	TRBV20-1	TRBJ1-6	19	CSARRSGLSTGAYNSPLHF	TGCAGTGCTAGGCGGTCGGGACTAAGCACAGGGGCCTATAATTCACCCCTCCACTTT
NA	many	TRBV29-1	TRBJ2-5	13	CSVVRGGVETQYF	TGCAGCGTTGTGAGGGGGGGGGTAGAGACCCAGTACTTC
NA	NA	TRBV12-5	TRBJ2-4	13	CASPHHAGNIQYF	TGTGCTAGTCCCCATCACGCAGGAAACATTCAGTACTTC
NA	many	TRBV27	TRBJ1-3	15	CASSLAGVAGNTIYF	TGTGCCAGCAGTTTGGCAGGGGTTGCTGGAAACACCATATATTTT
TRBD1	many	TRBV4-1	TRBJ1-1	15	CASSQAPGQGGEAFF	TGCGCCAGCAGCCAAGCCCCGGGACAGGGTGGTGAAGCTTTCTTT
TRBD2	NA	TRBV6-1	TRBJ2-1	15	CASRVLAGAYNEQFF	TGTGCCAGCAGGGTACTAGCGGGAGCCTACAATGAGCAGTTCTTC
NA	NA	TRBV6-2/TRBV6-3	TRBJ2-7	14	CASSYGGNSYEQYF	TGTGCCAGCAGTTACGGCGGAAACTCCTACGAGCAGTACTTC
NA	many	TRBV7-2	TRBJ2-1	15	CASSLEKGWNNEQFF	TGTGCCAGCAGCTTAGAAAAGGGTTGGAACAATGAGCAGTTCTTC
TRBD2	NA	TRBV9	TRBJ2-1	15	CASKPAGGPYNEQFF	TGTGCCAGCAAGCCAGCGGGGGGGCCCTACAATGAGCAGTTCTTC
TRBD2	many	TRBV20-1	TRBJ2-1	15	CSARDPGGHDNEQFF	TGCAGTGCTAGAGACCCGGGGGGGCATGACAATGAGCAGTTCTTC
NA	many	TRBV27	TRBJ1-1	14	CASSRHFDGTEAFF	TGTGCCAGCAGCAGACATTTCGACGGCACTGAAGCTTTCTTT
NA	many	TRBV6-2/TRBV6-3	TRBJ1-5	18	CASSSLSPRRLGDQPQHF	TGTGCCAGCAGTTCACTGTCCCCAAGACGGTTAGGGGATCAGCCCCAGCATTTT
NA	many	TRBV5-1	TRBJ2-6	15	CASSDSGAGANVLTF	TGCGCCAGCAGCGATTCGGGGGCTGGGGCCAACGTCCTGACTTTC
NA	many	TRBV6-2/TRBV6-3	TRBJ2-2	14	CASSYVRPPGELFF	TGTGCCAGCAGTTACGTACGCCCCCCCGGGGAGCTGTTTTTT
NA	many	TRBV29-1	TRBJ1-2	14	CSVEDQSFGYGYTF	TGCAGCGTTGAAGATCAGTCCTTCGGCTATGGCTACACCTTC
TRBD2	many	TRBV7-3	TRBJ2-3	12	CASSSSGAAQYF	TGTGCCAGCAGCTCTAGCGGGGCAGCGCAGTATTTT
NA	NA	TRBV7-2	TRBJ1-1	14	CASSHRTENTEAFF	TGTGCCAGCAGCCACCGGACCGAGAACACTGAAGCTTTCTTT
TRBD1	many	TRBV12-3/TRBV12-4	TRBJ2-7	15	CASSPGQGVNYEQYF	TGTGCCAGCAGCCCGGGACAGGGGGTAAACTACGAGCAGTACTTC
TRBD1	many	TRBV7-2	TRBJ1-1	14	CASSYTPGQGEAFF	TGTGCCAGCAGTTATACACCGGGACAGGGTGAAGCTTTCTTT
NA	many	TRBV5-1	TRBJ2-5	13	CASSLGLQETQYF	TGCGCCAGCAGCTTGGGTCTCCAAGAGACCCAGTACTTC
NA	many	TRBV7-8	TRBJ2-5	16	CASSLAGGRDQETQYF	TGTGCCAGCAGCTTAGCAGGGGGGAGGGACCAAGAGACCCAGTACTTC
NA	few	TRBV20-1	TRBJ2-1	12	CSARDQRTEQFF	TGCAGTGCTAGAGATCAACGGACAGAGCAGTTCTTC
NA	many	TRBV4-1	TRBJ1-3	15	CASSQEQISGNTIYF	TGCGCCAGCAGCCAAGAACAAATATCTGGAAACACCATATATTTT
NA	many	TRBV12-3/TRBV12-4	TRBJ1-1	14	CASSPQGLNTEAFF	TGTGCCAGCAGCCCCCAAGGATTGAACACTGAAGCTTTCTTT
TRBD2	NA	TRBV5-1	TRBJ2-2	16	CASSSLAGGIAGELFF	TGCGCCAGCAGCTCACTCGCGGGAGGAATTGCCGGGGAGCTGTTTTTT
NA	NA	TRBV5-1	TRBJ2-5	16	CASSPDGTAVGETQYF	TGCGCCAGCAGCCCGGACGGGACTGCCGTAGGGGAGACCCAGTACTTC
NA	many	TRBV7-2	TRBJ2-1	14	CASSLSPGEGEQFF	TGTGCCAGCAGCTTGTCCCCCGGAGAGGGAGAGCAGTTCTTC
NA	many	TRBV20-1	TRBJ1-2	12	CSAPGTNYGYTF	TGCAGTGCACCCGGGACAAACTATGGCTACACCTTC
TRBD2	many	TRBV20-1	TRBJ2-5	15	CSAPQTSGGAETQYF	TGCAGTGCTCCTCAAACTAGCGGGGGAGCAGAGACCCAGTACTTC
TRBD1	few	TRBV30	TRBJ1-3	14	CAWSMGQGGDTIYF	TGTGCCTGGAGTATGGGACAGGGCGGGGACACCATATATTTT
NA	NA	TRBV5-1	TRBJ2-5	16	CASSLSGATAGETQYF	TGCGCCAGCAGCTTGTCCGGAGCCACCGCCGGGGAAACCCAGTACTTC
NA	few	TRBV29-1	TRBJ2-2	11	CSATSAGELFF	TGCAGCGCGACGTCGGCCGGGGAGCTGTTTTTT
NA	many	TRBV5-6	TRBJ2-2	15	CASSPGTAITGELFF	TGTGCCAGCAGCCCTGGGACGGCAATCACCGGGGAGCTGTTTTTT
NA	many	TRBV5-1	TRBJ2-3	15	CASNPDPPSTDTQYF	TGCGCCAGCAACCCGGACCCTCCTAGCACAGATACGCAGTATTTT
NA	many	TRBV5-1	TRBJ2-3	12	CASSLVADTQYF	TGCGCCAGCAGCTTGGTAGCAGATACGCAGTATTTT